Sequencing of this TCR beta chain was carried out in a study of vaccination effects on CD4 cells after COVID-19. General study findings and limits: Clones that were induced by infection or by vaccine showed marked contraction late after vaccination.

The method was immunoSEQ multiplex PCR; TCRdb's version includes in-frame clones alone and lacks a portion of them. The sample includes tens of thousands of clones, over 70% seen only once; the top ten take about 12%. On this clone itself: Its target is unknown.

ViraFEST expansion of antigen-specific CD4+ T cells with viral peptide pools preceded sequencing. Cultured cells yielded isolated CD4+ T cells after 10 days. The CDR3 consists of 18 residues. V shed 4 bases, J shed 0 bases, and the junction held 12 bases outside the gene matches. Germline-derived CDR1 and CDR2 are KGHSH and LQKENI. This material consisted of CD4+ T cells from PBMCs cultured with HCoV-229E spike peptides, taken before COVID-19 vaccination. V and J are TRBV18 and TRBJ2-3; TRBD2 matches 8 bases. This TCR derives from a human donor who received a COVID-19 vaccine. For the CDR3, the DNA is TGTGCCAGCTCACTATCAGTACCACTAGCGGACAGCACAGATACGCAGTATTTT. Translating gives CASSLSVPLADSTDTQYF.